This T cell receptor beta chain stems from a study of HIV-infected patients and healthy controls. Findings and limits, study-wide: Eight alpha and eight beta V genes differed significantly in mean usage between HIV-infected patients and controls. Untreated HIV+ repertoires had roughly threefold fewer distinct CDR3s and lower Shannon diversity than healthy controls.

This clonotype was observed many times. Its target is not known. Reverse transcription used around 500 ng RNA and constant-region primers for alpha and beta. Alpha and beta chain libraries were made separately by chain-specific third strand synthesis with multiplexing indices. TCRdb itself ran the 5' RACE reads through MiXCR, one entry per CDR3 protein. The sample has fewer than 20,000 distinct CDR3 sequences; roughly an eighth are singletons. No cell fractionation was done, so the repertoire covers all unsorted peripheral blood T cells. This CDR3 is built from 16 residues. Trimming shortened V by 0 bases and J by 6 bases, and 16 bases separated the two germline ends.

The V and J genes are TRBV5-3 and TRBJ1-5; tentative D call: TRBD1 (6 bases). TRBV5-3 is noted as an ORF with a role that remains uncertain. Sequences were obtained from blood. The source of this sequence is an adult in good health. The DNA for the CDR3 is TGTGCCAGAAGCTTGGCCGGGGGGCAGGGAAGTCAGCCCCAGCATTTT. As protein: CARSLAGGQGSQPQHF.